Listed below are T cell receptor beta chains from one sample, sequenced in a study of shared clonotypes between healthy human individuals. The assay was immunoSEQ multiplex PCR, and TCRdb's table has in-frame clones only and misses some. The repertoire has about 2.1 million clones, around 93% of them found once; the top ten carry more than 1.5%. Source material: naive CD8+ T cells from PBMCs. The receptors were gathered from a man aged 18 to 35 in good health. Some clones in this sample may be carry-over from other donors' samples. Both conserved end residues are trimmed from each CDR3. Each record gives: CDR3 protein, V gene, clone size, J gene. Size is stated for part of the rows, as once, few or many counts, or as a class when the clone is expanded.

ASSYPYLATNEKLF TRBV6-6 NA TRBJ1-4
ASSQVGLANKETQY TRBV4-1 NA TRBJ2-5
ASSSDPDQSLAQY TRBV5-6 NA TRBJ2-3
SVVVFRGQETQY TRBV29-1 NA TRBJ2-5
ASSGRGQGGTEAF TRBV7-9 few TRBJ1-1
ASSRRDSKNNEQF TRBV11-2 NA TRBJ2-1
ASSPDEAPSTDTQY TRBV18 NA TRBJ2-3
ASSQDLPAGEAYEQY TRBV4-2 once TRBJ2-7
ASSFLAGGTYEQY TRBV28 NA TRBJ2-7
ASTRRGTEAF TRBV6-6 NA TRBJ1-1
ASSLGQGSLMIEAF TRBV4-1 NA TRBJ1-1
ASSEVGGEVFNEQF TRBV2 NA TRBJ2-1
ASSIVAVTVGTGELF TRBV19 once TRBJ2-2
ASSPGTTSNQPQH TRBV28 NA TRBJ1-5
SVVYGGIEQY TRBV29-1 once TRBJ2-7
ASKSQGIYTGELF TRBV6-1 once TRBJ2-2
AWSFKALAYGYT TRBV30 NA TRBJ1-2
ASSFSRADYGYT TRBV28 NA TRBJ1-2
ASSLRTGPETQY TRBV19 NA TRBJ2-5
ASSTGTYEQY TRBV19 NA TRBJ2-7
ASSELRSTGELF TRBV25-1 NA TRBJ2-2
ASSLGQGVYEQY TRBV5-6 NA TRBJ2-7
ASSVAQGSVSGANVLT TRBV9 NA TRBJ2-6
ASSSNGTVDSYEQY TRBV11-3 NA TRBJ2-7
ASSLWGNEQF TRBV28 NA TRBJ2-1
ATSRDELTFAEAF TRBV15 NA TRBJ1-1
ASSLGLQGGETQY TRBV13 NA TRBJ2-5